The text below deals with one T cell receptor beta chain. Its specificity is unknown. This entry comes from a study of identical twins. MiXCR, applied by TCRdb to the 5' RACE reads, yields one record per CDR3 protein. This table holds more than 1.5 million distinct CDR3 sequences, about 31% found once. Whole-study results and caveats: Monozygotic twin pairs showed more out-of-frame TCR alpha sharing than models estimated.

This CDR3 is 13 amino acids long. The germline gives CDR1 MGHRA, CDR2 YSYEKL. V shed 6 bases, J shed 6 bases, and the junction held 7 bases outside the gene matches. The receptor comes from a newborn girl in good health. Specimen: cord blood. V gene TRBV4-1 combines with J gene TRBJ1-1; 7 bases are shared with TRBD1. CDR3 sequence: CASSFTGEPEAFF. DNA for the CDR3: TGCGCCAGCAGTTTTACAGGGGAGCCTGAAGCTTTCTTT.